What follows are 24 T cell receptor beta chains derived from one specimen sequenced in a study of brain metastases from non-small cell lung cancer. Data came from immunoSEQ multiplex PCR; TCRdb stores just in-frame clones and leaves some out. The sample lists 4,300 or so clones; roughly 83% were seen once. The sample comprised primary lung tumor tissue. The receptors stem from a donor at least 40 years old with non-small cell lung cancer.

Notes on this clone: This clone may be a read error of a much larger clone one base away. The chain links TRBV12-3 or TRBV12-4 to TRBJ1-6, with a weak D call TRBD1 (6 bases). Deletions cut 8 bases from V and 13 bases from J, with 15 bases between. The CDR3 loop spans 12 amino acids. For the CDR3, the DNA is TGTGCCAGCTGCCAGGGGCTTAATCCCCTCCACTTT. It translates to CASCQGLNPLHF.

The chain combines TRBV12-3 or TRBV12-4 with TRBJ2-1; D tentatively fits TRBD1 or TRBD2 (5 bases each). V lost 6 bases and J lost 8, with 8 bases in between. This CDR3 contains 11 residues. The CDR3 loop reads CASSEGYEQFF. The DNA for the CDR3 is TGTGCCAGCAGCGAGGGGTATGAGCAGTTCTTC.

The chain joins TRBV3-1 (or the pseudogene TRBV3-2) to TRBJ2-7, with 8 bases matching TRBD1. This CDR3 contains 14 residues. The J segment lost 6 bases and the V segment lost 1 base, leaving 5 bases of the junction unmatched. CDR1 LGHDT and CDR2 YNNKEL come from the germline V gene (reference sequence). The CDR3, as DNA: TGTGCCAGCAGCCAAGGGACAGGACAGGGCGAGCAGTACGTC. Translating it yields CASSQGTGQGEQYV.

The gene calls are TRBV7-8 and TRBJ2-2; a possible D gene is TRBD2 (6 bases). This CDR3 has 13 amino acids. V shed 7 bases and J shed 10 bases, with 16 bases lying between them. Germline V gene data show CDR1 as SGHVS and CDR2 as FQNEAQ. The CDR3 nucleotides read TGTGCCAGCACCAAACTAGCCCACGAGGAGCTGTTTTTT. It encodes CASTKLAHEELFF.

The CDR3 reads CASSRGGEGDTQYF. The CDR3 DNA reads as TGTGCCAGCAGTCGAGGGGGGGAGGGGGATACGCAGTATTTT. The rearrangement joins TRBV6-5 to TRBJ2-3; perhaps TRBD2 as D (7 bases). The CDR3 consists of 14 residues. Germline values: CDR1 MNHEY, CDR2 SVGAGI. The V and J ends lost 5 bases and 6 bases respectively, with 15 bases between them.

The rearrangement links TRBV25-1 to TRBJ1-2; TRBD1 might be the D (5 bases). Trimming shortened V by 7 bases and J by 4 bases, and 13 bases separated the two germline ends. This CDR3 region has 13 residues. Germline assignment: CDR1 MGHDK and CDR2 SYGVNS. In DNA, the CDR3 is TGTGCCAGCACTATGGACATCCGCTATGGCTACACCTTC. Translation: CASTMDIRYGYTF.

This clone occurred once. The chain carries TRBV4-3 and TRBJ2-5, with 8 nucleotides matching TRBD1. J lost 0 bases, V lost 3 bases, and 9 bases had no gene match. CDR3 length equals 17 residues. CDR1 is LGHNA, CDR2 YSLEER, per germline. CDR3 DNA: TGCGCCAGCAGCCACTGGACAGGGATGCCCCACCAAGAGACCCAGTACTTC. Amino acids: CASSHWTGMPHQETQYF.

This clone was seen only a few times. The chain recombines TRBV29-1 with TRBJ2-2; no firm D call. This CDR3 is built from 13 residues. V shed 4 bases and J shed 6 bases, with 12 bases lying between them. The germline CDR1 and CDR2 sequences are SQVTM and ANQGSEA. This CDR3 is CSVGLVGAGELFF. The DNA of the CDR3 is TGCAGCGTTGGTTTGGTGGGCGCCGGGGAGCTGTTTTTT.

This rearrangement joins TRBV6-5 to TRBJ1-2; 10 bases line up with TRBD1. The CDR3 sequence is 15 residues long. Looked up from germline, CDR1 is MNHEY and CDR2 is SVGAGI. V trimming: 6 bases; J trimming: 4 bases; junction bases outside the gene matches: 8. The CDR3 region has the DNA TGTGCCAGCAGCCCAAGACAGGGGGCTTCCTATGGCTACACCTTC. It yields the protein CASSPRQGASYGYTF.

This clone was counted only a few times. V and J are TRBV10-3 and TRBJ2-1; D is ambiguous. The ends were cut back, 0 bases at V and 7 bases at J, with 13 bases in the middle. The CDR3 runs to 15 residues. Germline V gene lookup returns CDR1 ENHRY and CDR2 SYGVKD. The CDR3 reads CAISESMSRENEQFF. Written as DNA, the CDR3 is TGTGCCATCAGTGAGTCGATGTCTCGAGAGAATGAGCAGTTCTTC.

The chain carries TRBV30 and TRBJ2-1; 9 bases are shared with TRBD2. CDR3 size: 19 residues. Trimming at V came to 3 bases and at J to 0 bases, leaving 15 bases not matched to a gene. Germline CDR1 GTSNPN, CDR2 SVGIG (reference sequence). This CDR3 is CAWRRRSSGAYSSYNEQFF. The CDR3 nucleotides read TGTGCCTGGAGGAGGAGGTCTAGCGGGGCTTACAGCTCCTACAATGAGCAGTTCTTC.

This rearrangement joins TRBV5-3 to TRBJ2-7; 10 nucleotides match TRBD1. TRBV5-3 is recorded as an ORF, its role being uncertain. V dropped 4 bases and J dropped 3; count of bases not matched to a gene: 10. The CDR3 loop spans 16 amino acids. CDR3 region: CARSPESRTGGYEQYV. The DNA for the CDR3 is TGTGCCAGAAGCCCCGAGAGCCGGACAGGGGGCTACGAGCAGTACGTC.

With respect to this clone: Other DNA sequences from this sample encode an identical CDR3 as well. This chain joins TRBV27 and TRBJ1-5; 8 bases are a match to TRBD1. V shed 0 bases and J 5 bases; nucleotides not matched to a gene: 3. Germline CDR1 and CDR2: MNHEY and SMNVEV (reference sequence). The CDR3 consists of 15 residues. The CDR3: CASSLSGQAYQPQHF. The CDR3 nucleotides are TGTGCCAGCAGTTTATCGGGACAGGCCTATCAGCCCCAGCATTTT.

The count of this clone is one. This chain links TRBV6-5 with TRBJ1-4; possibly TRBD1 for D (6 bases). Germline V gene data show CDR1 as MNHEY and CDR2 as SVGAGI. The V end was cut by 6 bases, the J end by 5 bases, with 16 bases between. The CDR3 sequence is 15 residues long. CDR3 residues: CASRTPGGQNEKLFF. CDR3 nucleotide sequence: TGTGCCAGCAGGACCCCGGGGGGACAAAATGAAAAACTGTTTTTT.

The rearrangement uses TRBV7-2 and TRBJ2-7; 7 nucleotides align to TRBD1. The V segment lost 2 bases and the J segment 3 bases; nucleotides outside the gene matches: 4. Germline CDR1 is SGHTA and CDR2 is FQGNSA. The CDR3 runs to 14 residues. The CDR3 nucleotides are TGTGCCAGCAGCTTATCCGGACAGGTCTACGAGCAGTACGTC. Amino acid sequence: CASSLSGQVYEQYV.

The chain uses TRBV6-2 or TRBV6-3 and TRBJ1-4; tentatively, D is TRBD1 (5 bases). Germline CDR1 reads MNHEY; CDR2 reads SVGEGT. V lost 2 bases and J lost 4, with 14 bases in between. The CDR3 is 16 amino acids. CDR3 region: CASSYPRQRGNEKLFF. The CDR3 DNA reads as TGTGCCAGCAGTTACCCCAGACAAAGGGGTAATGAAAAACTGTTTTTT.

The rearrangement links TRBV7-3 to TRBJ1-1, with 7 bases matching TRBD1. Germline V gene data show CDR1 as SGHTA and CDR2 as FQGTGA. V shed 3 bases and J 3 bases; nucleotides not matched to a gene: 7. This CDR3 is built from 15 residues. This CDR3 is CASSFLHTGDTEAFF. For the CDR3, the DNA is TGTGCCAGCAGCTTCCTCCACACAGGGGACACTGAAGCTTTCTTT.

V is TRBV12-3 or TRBV12-4 and J is TRBJ1-1, with D perhaps TRBD1 (5 bases). V was pared by 2 bases and J by 8 bases, with 12 bases between. This CDR3 is built from 13 residues. The CDR3 loop reads CASSLMGESEAFF. In DNA form, the CDR3 reads TGTGCCAGCAGTTTAATGGGGGAGTCGGAAGCTTTCTTT.

This clone has just one count. This chain connects TRBV4-3 to TRBJ1-5; no firm D call. This CDR3 is 14 amino acids long. Trimming cost V 0 bases and J 5 bases, with 8 bases left between them. Germline assignment: CDR1 LGHNA and CDR2 YSLEER. The DNA of the CDR3 is TGCGCCAGCAGCCAAGAGGCCAGGCATCAGCCCCAGCATTTT. As protein: CASSQEARHQPQHF.

This clone appeared a few times. The chain couples TRBV20-1 to TRBJ1-1, with D unclear. V was shortened by 4 bases and J by 1 base, with 4 bases between the two germline ends. The germline V gene has CDR1 DFQATT and CDR2 SNEGSKA (reference sequence). The CDR3 contains 11 residues. For the CDR3, the DNA is TGCAGTGCTATGAAGAACACTGAAGCTTTCTTT. Translating it yields CSAMKNTEAFF.

The chain has TRBV5-5 and TRBJ2-5; TRBD1 agrees at 10 bases. J lost 3 bases, V lost 2 bases, and 1 base had no gene match. The CDR3 spans 14 residues. CDR1 and CDR2 from the germline V gene are SGHKS and YYEKEE (reference sequence). As DNA, the CDR3 is TGTGCCAGCAGCTTAGGGACAGGGGAAGAGACCCAGTACTTC. Encoded protein: CASSLGTGEETQYF.

The genes are TRBV30 and TRBJ1-3; 7 bases align to TRBD1. Germline CDR1 and CDR2: GTSNPN and SVGIG (reference sequence). V shed 1 base, J shed 1 base, and the junction held 4 bases outside the gene matches. This CDR3 spans 15 amino acids. CDR3 residues: CAWSAPTGSGNTIYF. In DNA form, the CDR3 reads TGTGCCTGGAGTGCACCGACAGGGTCTGGAAACACCATATATTTT.

The CDR3: CASSRGEGTDTQYF. CDR3 coding DNA: TGTGCCAGCAGCCGTGGGGAGGGCACAGATACGCAGTATTTT. The chain recombines TRBV7-6 with TRBJ2-3; D is perhaps TRBD2 (6 bases). The CDR3 loop spans 14 amino acids. The germline V gene encodes CDR1 SGHVS and CDR2 FNYEAQ. V was shortened by 5 bases and J by 1 base, with 10 bases between the two germline ends.

The sample holds a few counts of this clone. The chain carries TRBV5-1 and TRBJ2-1, with D perhaps matching TRBD1 (6 bases). V lost 4 bases and J lost 0, with 11 bases in between. This CDR3 contains 15 residues. The germline V gene has CDR1 SGHRS and CDR2 YFSETQ. The CDR3 region has the DNA TGCGCCAGCAGCGTACAGGGTTTCTCCTACAATGAGCAGTTCTTC. Translating gives CASSVQGFSYNEQFF.